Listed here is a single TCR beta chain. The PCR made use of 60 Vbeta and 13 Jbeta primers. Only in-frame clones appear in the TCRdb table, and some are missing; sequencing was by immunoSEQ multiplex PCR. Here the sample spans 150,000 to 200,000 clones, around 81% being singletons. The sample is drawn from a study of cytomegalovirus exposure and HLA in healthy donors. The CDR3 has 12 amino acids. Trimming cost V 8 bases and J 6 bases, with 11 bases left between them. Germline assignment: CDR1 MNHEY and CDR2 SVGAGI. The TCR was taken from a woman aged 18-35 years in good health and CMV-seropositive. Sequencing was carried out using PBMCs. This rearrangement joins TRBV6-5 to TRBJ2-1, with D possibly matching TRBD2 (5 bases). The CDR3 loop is CASAPSGNEQFF. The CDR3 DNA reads TGTGCCAGCGCCCCCAGCGGCAATGAGCAGTTCTTC.